The 11 T cell receptor beta chains below come from one sample, sequenced in a study of blood T cells in healthy people across ages. A second PCR of roughly 6 to 12 cycles used a sample-barcoded 5' primer and a J-beta primer mix. TCRdb used MiXCR to reprocess the 5' RACE reads, holding one entry per CDR3 protein. The data show about 1,500,000 distinct CDR3 sequences, about 28% seen once. The sample taken for sequencing was blood. These receptors were collected from a woman aged 25 to 39 in good health.

This clonotype was observed a single time. This clone may be a read error of a much larger clone one base away. The genes are TRBV12-3 or TRBV12-4 and TRBJ2-7, with D unresolved. Trimming took 3 bases from V and 1 from J, leaving 13 bases between them. The CDR3 is 15 amino acids. The CDR3 loop reads CASSFMVVTSYEQYF. The CDR3 coding sequence is TGTGCCAGCAGTTTCATGGTAGTGACATCCTACGAGCAGTACTTC.

A word on this clonotype: A single base separates this from a much larger clone, so it may be a read error. The gene calls are TRBV12-3 or TRBV12-4 and TRBJ2-5, with 8 bases that match TRBD2. The CDR3 spans 14 residues. Unmatched junction bases numbered 6, after V lost 4 bases and J lost 5 bases. CDR3 amino acids: CASSCGGRGETQYF. The CDR3 coding sequence is TGTGCCAGCAGTTGCGGGGGGCGCGGGGAGACCCAGTACTTC.

This clonotype was observed many times. This sequence joins TRBV6-5 and TRBJ2-7, with 8 positions matching TRBD2. CDR1 and CDR2 from the germline V gene are MNHEY and SVGAGI. The V gene end was trimmed by 0 bases and the J gene end by 6 bases; junction bases not matched to a gene: 4. CDR3 length equals 14 residues. CDR3 DNA sequence: TGTGCCAGCAGTTACTCGAGCGGGAGAGGCGAGCAGTACTTC. Amino acids: CASSYSSGRGEQYF.

This clonotype was detected many times. The V call is TRBV5-1, the J call TRBJ2-1; 8 positions agree with TRBD1. Unmatched junction bases numbered 11, after V lost 0 bases and J lost 15 bases. This CDR3 has 14 residues. Germline V lookup: CDR1 SGHRS, CDR2 YFSETQ. The CDR3 DNA follows: TGCGCCAGCAGCTTGGGCAACTCACGGGACAGGCGGTTCTTC. Translation gives CASSLGNSRDRRFF.

The V and J genes are TRBV6-2 or TRBV6-3 and TRBJ2-1; D is perhaps TRBD1 or TRBD2 (5 bases each). Trimming cost V 2 bases and J 10 bases, with 12 bases left between them. The length of the CDR3 is 13 residues. The germline V gene has CDR1 MNHEY and CDR2 SVGEGT. CDR3 loop: CASSYQPEGEQFF. CDR3 in DNA: TGTGCCAGCAGTTACCAGCCCGAGGGGGAGCAGTTCTTC.

This clonotype has more than one count but fewer than ten. The chain combines TRBV12-3 or TRBV12-4 with TRBJ1-2; TRBD1 is a possible D gene (5 bases). Trimming removed 6 bases at V and 4 bases at J, with 18 bases between. This CDR3 is built from 15 residues. The CDR3 region is CASRSRGSPGYGYTF. DNA for the CDR3: TGTGCCAGCAGATCCCGGGGCTCACCCGGCTATGGCTACACCTTC.

V is TRBV25-1 and J is TRBJ2-1, with D hard to call. V was shortened by 7 bases and J by 15 bases, with 13 bases between the two germline ends. Germline-derived CDR1 and CDR2 are MGHDK and SYGVNS. The CDR3 length is 10 residues. The CDR3, as DNA: TGTGCCAGCAAGTCTGGAGTATGGTTCTTC. Residues: CASKSGVWFF.

This clonotype has only a few counts. The chain uses TRBV20-1 and TRBJ2-6; D may be TRBD1 (6 bases). The CDR3 runs to 15 residues. V was clipped by 6 bases and J by 0 bases, with 12 bases between them. Germline V gene sequence: CDR1 DFQATT, CDR2 SNEGSKA (reference sequence). DNA of the CDR3: TGCAGTGCCCGGACAGACCTCTCTGGGGCCAACGTCCTGACTTTC. Protein: CSARTDLSGANVLTF.

This clonotype was observed a few times. The chain links TRBV2 to TRBJ2-1; D gene unclear. The CDR3 runs to 14 residues. CDR1 and CDR2 (germline): SNHLY, FYNNEI. Trimming removed 2 bases from V and 6 bases from J, with 11 bases in between. The CDR3 DNA is TGTGCCAGCAGTGAACGGCTACGAGTCAATGAGCAGTTCTTC. Residues: CASSERLRVNEQFF.

The chain employs TRBV7-9 and TRBJ1-4, with D uncertain. The CDR3 contains 13 residues. The germline V and J ends were trimmed by 5 bases and 6 bases, with 10 bases remaining between them. Germline V CDR1 and CDR2: SEHNR, FQNEAQ (reference sequence). DNA for the CDR3: TGTGCCAGCAGCACCCGGACGTATGAAAAACTGTTTTTT. This sequence encodes CASSTRTYEKLFF.

This clonotype occurred many times. This CDR3 is CSASSVGEQFF. The DNA for the CDR3 is TGCAGTGCTAGCAGCGTTGGAGAGCAGTTCTTC. The rearrangement uses TRBV20-1 and TRBJ2-1, with unresolved D. This CDR3 contains 11 residues. Germline V CDR1 and CDR2: DFQATT, SNEGSKA (reference sequence). With 3 bases removed from V and 10 bases from J, the gap between germline ends came to 10 bases.